The T cell receptor (beta chain) under discussion was sequenced for a study of shared clonotypes between healthy human individuals. Study overall: Each donor contributed plates that comprised three CD4 naive, three CD4 memory, two CD8 naive and one CD8 memory. Study-level results: Relative to their counterparts shared across all four donors, non-shared clonotypes exhibited diminished generation probabilities. Donor clonotype sharing was expected to depend on sequencing depth.

TCRdb's table, derived via immunoSEQ multiplex PCR, lists solely in-frame clones and lacks some. The repertoire holds hundreds of thousands of clones, with roughly 97% as singletons. Germline V CDR1 and CDR2: LNHNV, YYDKDF (reference sequence). This CDR3 has 16 amino acids. V lost 0 bases and J lost 0, with 8 bases in between. With regard to this clone: What it binds is not known.

The chain joins TRBV15 to TRBJ1-4, with D unresolved. Sequenced material: naive CD4+ T cells sorted from blood. The subset denotes: CD45RA+ positively selected. The source of this sequence is a woman aged 30 to 39 in good health. The CDR3 DNA is TGTGCCACCAGCAGAGATCGCAGATCAACTAATGAAAAACTGTTTTTT. Its protein is CATSRDRRSTNEKLFF.